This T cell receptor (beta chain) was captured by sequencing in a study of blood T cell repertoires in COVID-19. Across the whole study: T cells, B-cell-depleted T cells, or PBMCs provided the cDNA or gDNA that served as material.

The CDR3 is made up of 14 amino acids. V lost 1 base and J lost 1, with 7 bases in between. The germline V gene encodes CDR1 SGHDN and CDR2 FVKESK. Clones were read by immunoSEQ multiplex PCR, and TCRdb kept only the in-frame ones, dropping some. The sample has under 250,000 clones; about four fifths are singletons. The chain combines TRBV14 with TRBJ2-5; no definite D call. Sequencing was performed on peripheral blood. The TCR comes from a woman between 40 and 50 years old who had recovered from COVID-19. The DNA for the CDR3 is TGTGCCAGCAGCCAAGGTGTAGCCCAAGAGACCCAGTACTTC. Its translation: CASSQGVAQETQYF.